The subject of this entry is one T cell receptor beta chain. The antigen this receptor binds is unknown. The source of the sample is a study of cytomegalovirus exposure and HLA in healthy donors (dated by TCRdb to the late 2010s). A note on the overall study: According to an earlier analysis of around 600 of the donors, roughly 180 million T cells yielded 90 million to 130 million unique TCR beta sequences and 250 to 350 Gb of sequence data. About 330 gigabases of sequencing data and around 85 million unique TCR sequences made up an early release that covered around 640 HLA-typed donors. Of the roughly 400 genotyped donors, 70% to 90% were placed in the genetic ancestry cluster associated with self-reported Caucasian donors. The study was designed to test whether signatures of past pathogen exposure could be identified by cataloging public T cell receptors. The T cell repertoires of 670 or so subjects were profiled by immunosequencing and related to cytomegalovirus serostatus. Besides the first cohort of roughly 700 subjects, a separate validation cohort made up of 120 different subjects was used. To predict cytomegalovirus infection status, the study brought together high-throughput TCR immunosequencing, statistical association of individual TCRs with disease status, and machine learning. In a later analysis, previously published TCR beta repertoires from about 670 donors were re-analyzed and high-resolution HLA genotyping was added so that TCR occurrence patterns could be studied. The later analysis used no new phenotypic data to find candidate immune exposures, relying instead on TCR beta sequences and their occurrence across donors. An earlier analysis of roughly 600 of the donors used high-throughput TCR beta sequencing to judge whether each TCR beta V gene segment behaved as functional or pseudogenic. Donor age, sex, ethnicity and CMV serostatus were collected together with the repertoire data. In a later genetic analysis, genome-wide SNP genotypes for about 65% of the 666 donors were used, and that subset was treated as a discovery cohort. All discovery cohort repertoires had been generated using a single sequencing platform. Class I and class II HLA loci were covered by the typing at four-digit resolution. Typing coverage varied by locus: about 629-630 donors for A, B, C, DRB1 and DQB1; approximately 560 for DQA1; approximately 610 for DPA1; approximately 470 for DPB1. Because of strong linkage in the cohort, four or five DR-DQ haplotypes were treated as single units for association and clustering. Among roughly 400 genotyped donors of the cohort, an average of about 240,000 unique TCR beta nucleotide sequences were sequenced per donor, about a sixth of them non-productive. General findings and caveats noted by the study authors: Linkage disequilibrium might explain the correlated functional status among segregating V segments, but an unknown experimental factor could not be excluded. About 17 rarely observed V segments, including chromosome 9 orphons, were excluded from the earlier analysis of about 600 of the donors because counts were too low. In a later analysis, most CMV-associated TCR beta chains were found to appear HLA-restricted, with HLA associations seemingly driven largely by CMV exposure. In a later analysis, HLA-associated TCR beta chains showed more clonal expansion and lower generation probabilities than non-associated chains that were equally common. A later genetic analysis associated a missense DCLRE1C variant with V-gene and J-gene trimming of TCR beta chains, and an independent cohort replicated the association. Some IMGT-functional V segments, including TRBV6-2 and TRBV6-3, could not be told apart with the 87-base-pair reads, so those segments were excluded. Across donors, most TCR sequences were observed very rarely, whereas some public TCRs were present in many individuals. A later analysis associated 16,951 TCR beta sequences with specific HLA alleles at a false discovery rate of 0.05. An earlier analysis of approximately 540 of the donors showed that most TCR beta V segments appeared in productive rearrangements either about 87% or about 30% of the time, which broadly matched IMGT annotations. In a later analysis, several top co-occurrence clusters were reported to appear linked to parvovirus B19, influenza, CMV and Epstein-Barr virus. According to the authors, the approach could potentially be generalized to other disease states and immunological phenotypes. A total of some 180 TCR beta chains were listed by the study as associated with cytomegalovirus. In vitro tests confirmed that a few of the cytomegalovirus-associated TCR beta chains recognize cytomegalovirus antigens. A cluster of highly shared sequence variants was judged likely to represent a technical artifact of the sequencing pipeline. Cytomegalovirus status was reported to be diagnosed by the classifier with high specificity and sensitivity in both the original and validation cohorts. A later analysis found that TCR association rates varied across HLA loci, with DRB1 alleles showing the most associated TCRs and HLA-C alleles the fewest. A further reported finding was that TCR beta sequences accurately predicted the HLA-A and HLA-B alleles for most subjects in the first cohort. Only TCR beta chains were sequenced in this cohort, and the absence of alpha or paired-chain data limited detectable features. Because HLA typing was unavailable for some donors at each locus, only the typed subset was used in association tests. Presence/absence analyses assumed roughly uniform sequencing depth across donors, an assumption that may not hold. For the cohort, immune exposure information was limited to CMV serostatus. When HLA alleles, especially DR and DQ, strongly co-occurred, attributing TCR associations to individual alleles was difficult. Compared with the 666-donor mean, donors in an Asian-associated ancestry cluster had fewer N-insertions in productive TCRs, according to a later genetic analysis.

Receptors were amplified or captured by the immunoSEQ multiplex PCR assay. A mixture of 60 forward primers for TCR Vbeta segments and 13 reverse primers for TCR Jbeta segments was used in the multiplex PCR. The CDR3 region of rearranged TCR beta genes was amplified from genomic DNA with a multiplex PCR assay. The Illumina HiSeq System was used to sequence the amplified TCR beta libraries as 87-base-pair reads. As for the authors' bioinformatics: A later analysis counted about 80 million unique TCR beta chains across the 550 to 800 repertoires, and around 12 million of these chains were shared by at least two donors. A nearest-neighbor algorithm error-corrected the raw reads and collapsed the reads into unique sequences, merging closely related sequences to remove PCR and sequencing errors. Alignment of CDR3 sequences to IMGT reference sequences was used to assign V, D and J gene segments. For a sequence to be retained, at least a six-nucleotide match to both a V gene segment and a J gene segment was required. Rearrangements were classified as productive when the CDR3 lacked stop codons and remained in frame with V and J, and all other rearrangements were classified as non-productive. Following IMGT convention, CDR3 was defined as the stretch from the second conserved V-encoded cysteine up to the conserved J-encoded phenylalanine. In an earlier analysis of some 550 of the donors, sequences lacking an unambiguous match to a single V gene segment were excluded. An earlier analysis of around 600 of the donors classified V segments as functional when productive rearrangements were above 56.7% and as segregating when the standard deviation between donors was above 5%. A statistical classification framework was built for diagnosing cytomegalovirus status from the catalog of TCR beta chain sequences. In a later analysis, TCR nucleotide sequences were compared against IMGT/GENE-DB human TR gene sequences so that V and J genes could be assigned. In a later analysis, CDR3 sequences and most-parsimonious VDJ recombination scenarios were assigned using the TCRdist pipeline. In a later analysis, every TCR beta chain was defined by the combination of its CDR3 amino acid sequence and its V-gene family, and reads without a unique V-gene family were dropped. A later analysis removed roughly 590 highly shared, low-generation-probability nucleotide sequences to deal with suspected cross-contamination and a sequencing artifact. A later analysis calculated a clonal expansion index for each public chain from normalized within-repertoire ranks of inferred template counts. A later analysis computed generation probabilities with a VDJ recombination model fitted to out-of-frame rearrangements, and checked the results against IGoR. In a later analysis, TCR-TCR, TCR-HLA and TCR-CMV co-occurrence was scored with hypergeometric tests, and a repertoire-size bias correction was applied to TCR pairs. To estimate false discovery rates, a later analysis permuted the HLA or CMV assignments 20 times. A later analysis grouped co-occurring TCRs with DBSCAN, adding TCRdist sequence similarity when clustering within HLA-allele-positive subsets. Co-occurrence clustering excluded repertoires with fewer than 30,000 or more than 120,000 public chains, plus five with anomalous nucleotide sharing. TCRdb re-hosts the immuneACCESS table, in-frame sequences only. Its copies lack some clones; in the studies checked, an unresolved V gene accounts for under half of them, and the cause for the rest is not known. That table furnishes V, J and clone size, whereas the DNA furnished D and trimming. This specimen's table enumerates 85,000 or so clones. The ten top clones hold less than 1.5% of the sample.

CDR3 length: 16 amino acids, cysteine to phenylalanine. CDR3 DNA is the only sequence kept; it has 48 bases, read in frame from the first base. CDR1 MNHEY and CDR2 SVGAGI were looked up in the germline V gene. Relative to germline, V is 4 bases shorter and J is 7 bases shorter, with 19 bases between their ends. The cohort consisted of some 730 healthy bone marrow donors. At the time of sampling, every cohort member was nominally healthy, though immune exposures that went unrecorded were likely present. The donor was CMV seronegative and belonged to the group of 320 or so seronegative cohort members. A peripheral blood sample was provided by each donor, and peripheral blood mononuclear cells were used for TCR beta sequencing. Genomic DNA was extracted from the blood cell samples with the Qiagen DNeasy Blood Extraction Kit.

Recombination joined TRBV6-5 with TRBJ2-2, and perhaps TRBD1 as D gene, on 6 matching bases. This TCR was sampled from a woman in her thirties in good health and CMV-seronegative. Sequencing was done on a sample of PBMCs. DNA sequence: TGTGCCAGCAGTTCCCACAGGGAAAGAGAAGGCGGGGAGCTGTTTTTT. Its protein reads: CASSSHREREGGELFF.